The clone carrying this T cell receptor (beta chain) was seen more than once but under ten times. Its cognate antigen is unknown. The data originate from a study of T cell clones after liver transplantation. Overall study context: In this trial, immunosuppression withdrawal was attempted within 2 years of liver transplant.

Study-wide points: A significant post-transplant drop in circulating graft-donor-reactive CD4 TCRbeta sequences occurred in most of the 8 subjects. Compared with third party-reactive sequences, donor-reactive ones declined more, independent of withdrawal success. Graft donor-reactive T cells possibly entered the graft instead of undergoing deletion.

Germline CDR1 reads MDHEN; CDR2 reads SYDVKM. The V end was cut by 3 bases, the J end by 12 bases, with 14 bases between. CDR3 length equals 13 residues. Sequencing used immunoSEQ multiplex PCR; TCRdb keeps in-frame clones, though not all of them. This table holds approximately 71,000 clones, around 93% found once. The genes are TRBV28 and TRBJ1-4; D uncertain. Sample: CD4+ T cells from blood, taken roughly 26 months after liver transplant. This receptor was identified in a human patient who received a liver transplant. Some T cells may be supplied by the graft donor. The CDR3 loop reads CASSFEVGSQLFF. The CDR3 DNA reads as TGTGCCAGCAGTTTTGAGGTTGGTTCTCAACTGTTTTTT.